One sample yielded the 18 T cell receptor beta chains listed below, sequenced in a study of T cells expressing NK-cell markers. TCRdb reprocessed the 5' RACE reads; each CDR3 protein has one entry and no DNA is given. The sample table sets out under 600,000 distinct CDR3 sequences. The sequencing input was blood T cells: a sorted CD56 or NKG2C T cell subset, CD4+ or CD8+ T cells, or bulk PBMC T cells (not recorded which). These receptors all stem from a woman aged 45-65 years in good health.

The chain links TRBV6-5 to TRBJ1-5. There are 13 residues in the CDR3. Germline-derived CDR1 and CDR2 are MNHEY and SVGAGI. This CDR3 is CASSYSYRQPQHF.

The V and J genes are TRBV27 and TRBJ2-5; TCRdb names TRBD2, which stays unverified in the absence of DNA. The CDR3 length is 12 residues. Germline V CDR1 and CDR2: MNHEY, SMNVEV (reference sequence). The CDR3: CASGWDLETQYF.

V is TRBV10-3 and J is TRBJ1-1; lacking DNA, the TRBD1 call made by TCRdb goes unchecked. Per the germline V gene, CDR1 is ENHRY and CDR2 is SYGVKD. CDR3 length equals 13 residues. The CDR3 loop reads CAITVGQNTEAFF.

The CDR3: CASSLAGASGRYYEQYF. The rearrangement links TRBV11-1 to TRBJ2-7; TCRdb indicates TRBD2, and absent DNA this call remains unverified. The CDR3 sequence is 17 residues long. CDR1 is SGHAT and CDR2 is FQDESV in the germline V gene (reference sequence). The full variable domain, in which reference TRBV11-1 and TRBJ2-7 provide the parts outside the CDR3, is EAEVAQSPRYKITEKSQAVAFWCDPISGHATLYWYRQILGQGPELLVQFQDESVVDDSQLPKDRFSAERLKGVDSTLKIQPAELGDSAMYLCASSLAGASGRYYEQYFGPGTRLTVT.

The chain recombines TRBV3-1 with TRBJ2-5; TCRdb designates TRBD1, a call that cannot be tested without DNA. This CDR3 has 16 amino acids. CDR1 and CDR2 from the germline V gene are LGHDT and YNNKEL (reference sequence). The CDR3 here is CASSQGLGTRQETQYF.

The chain is built from TRBV7-9 and TRBJ2-7; as DNA is missing, the TRBD2 call by TCRdb cannot be tested. This CDR3 has 15 amino acids. Per germline, CDR1 SEHNR and CDR2 FQNEAQ (reference sequence). CDR3: CASSVGDGYTYEQYF.

The rearrangement uses TRBV20-1 and TRBJ2-3; absent DNA, TCRdb's TRBD2 call cannot be checked. From germline, CDR1 is DFQATT and CDR2 SNEGSKA (reference sequence). This CDR3 has 16 amino acids. The CDR3 reads CSARVSGTSITDTQYF.

This sequence joins TRBV28 and TRBJ2-2; lacking DNA, the TRBD2 call made by TCRdb goes unchecked. CDR1 and CDR2 (germline): MDHEN, SYDVKM. The CDR3 has 13 amino acids. The CDR3 is CASSLGGSRELFF.

This sequence joins TRBV6-5 and TRBJ1-1; TCRdb picks TRBD1, but there is no DNA to check that call. Per germline, CDR1 MNHEY and CDR2 SVGAGI. CDR3 size: 14 residues. The CDR3 sequence is CASSQGVSRTEAFF.

CDR3 protein: CASSSDGPPVTQYF. The rearrangement uses TRBV7-9 and TRBJ2-3; the D gene TCRdb calls, TRBD2, cannot be checked with no DNA. The CDR3 spans 14 residues. Germline lookup yields CDR1 SEHNR and CDR2 FQNEAQ (reference sequence).

The chain uses TRBV28 and TRBJ2-7. The CDR3 is 14 amino acids. The germline gives CDR1 MDHEN, CDR2 SYDVKM. CDR3 protein: CASSDLYRLQEQYF.

The V call is TRBV24-1, the J call TRBJ1-2; TCRdb lists TRBD1, though no DNA is available to test this call. CDR3 length equals 13 residues. Germline CDR1 reads KGHDR; CDR2 reads SFDVKD. CDR3 sequence reads: CATSEGQGYGYTF.

The chain links TRBV27 to TRBJ2-5; the D call of TRBD1 rests on TCRdb alone, since no DNA is present to check it. Looked up from germline, CDR1 is MNHEY and CDR2 is SMNVEV (reference sequence). CDR3 length: 14 amino acids. This CDR3 reads CASKGTGWGETQYF.

The chain employs TRBV15 and TRBJ1-1; TCRdb indicates TRBD1, and absent DNA this call remains unverified. This CDR3 contains 13 residues. The V gene's germline CDR1 is LNHNV and CDR2 YYDKDF (reference sequence). CDR3 sequence reads: CATSRSGDTEAFF.

The rearrangement joins TRBV20-1 to TRBJ2-3; TCRdb gives TRBD2 as the D gene, but with no DNA this cannot be confirmed. The CDR3 has 14 residues. From germline, CDR1 is DFQATT and CDR2 SNEGSKA (reference sequence). CDR3 in amino acids: CSAKLAGARDTQYF.

The gene calls are TRBV9 and TRBJ2-1; TCRdb names TRBD2, which stays unverified in the absence of DNA. CDR1 is SGDLS, CDR2 YYNGEE, per germline. This CDR3 is 16 amino acids long. CDR3 in amino acids: CASSSSTGGGLAEQFF.

The chain joins TRBV7-2 to TRBJ1-1. Germline CDR1 SGHTA, CDR2 FQGNSA. CDR3 size: 15 residues. CDR3 sequence: CASSTSGALRTEAFF.

The rearrangement joins TRBV5-1 to TRBJ1-5; TCRdb designates TRBD1, a call that cannot be tested without DNA. CDR3 length equals 13 residues. The V gene's germline CDR1 is SGHRS and CDR2 YFSETQ. This chain's CDR3 is CASSTSPGQPQHF.